The rows below give T cell receptor beta chains drawn from one sample of a study of blood T cells in healthy people across ages. From the 5' RACE reads, TCRdb called clonotypes with MiXCR, one entry per CDR3 protein. The table includes over 1,300,000 distinct CDR3 sequences, approximately 59% detected once. The sample consisted of blood. The receptors shown here come from a man between 18 and 35 years old in good health. The CDR3 runs from the conserved cysteine through the conserved F or W. A D gene is named only where the DNA matches it firmly. Only part of the rows carry a size: once, few, many, or a class if the clone is expanded.

cdr3_nt | cdr3_aa | j_call | v_call | clone_size | d_call
TGTGCCACCAGCAACGTCGGAGGGCCCACCGAGCAGTACTTC | CATSNVGGPTEQYF | TRBJ2-7 | TRBV15 | NA | NA
TGTGCCAGCAGCTTGCAGAGCACAGATACGCAGTATTTT | CASSLQSTDTQYF | TRBJ2-3 | TRBV7-2 | NA | NA
TGCAGCGTCAGGTACCAAGAGACCCAGTACTTC | CSVRYQETQYF | TRBJ2-5 | TRBV29-1 | many | NA
TGTGCCAGCACGGGGCCAGACAGCAATCAGCCCCAGCATTTT | CASTGPDSNQPQHF | TRBJ1-5 | TRBV2 | NA | NA
TGCAGCGTTGGAGGACCCGGGACAGATCGTGGCTACACCTTC | CSVGGPGTDRGYTF | TRBJ1-2 | TRBV29-1 | NA | TRBD1
TGTGCCAGCAGCCCAGTGGGGGTCATGAACACTGAAGCTTTCTTT | CASSPVGVMNTEAFF | TRBJ1-1 | TRBV13 | NA | NA
TGTGCCAGCAGCCCCCGAGTGGGGCCAAGAAACATTCAGTACTTC | CASSPRVGPRNIQYF | TRBJ2-4 | TRBV12-3/TRBV12-4 | NA | NA
TGCGCCAGCAGCTTGGTAGCGGGGGGCACCCAAGAGACCCAGTACTTC | CASSLVAGGTQETQYF | TRBJ2-5 | TRBV5-1 | NA | TRBD2
TGTGCCAGCAGGCTCATACCCAGTAAGATGAACACTGAAGCTTTCTTT | CASRLIPSKMNTEAFF | TRBJ1-1 | TRBV7-8 | NA | NA
TGCGCCAGCAGCCGGAGCGGGGGGGGTACCGGGGAGCTGTTTTTT | CASSRSGGGTGELFF | TRBJ2-2 | TRBV4-1 | NA | TRBD2
TGCGCCAGCAGCCAAGATAAGGGGATGGGCTACGAGCAGTACTTC | CASSQDKGMGYEQYF | TRBJ2-7 | TRBV4-1 | NA | NA
TGCAGCGTATCGGACGGGTCCTACGAGCAGTACTTC | CSVSDGSYEQYF | TRBJ2-7 | TRBV29-1 | NA | NA
TGCGCCAGCAGCTTGGACGATTCTAGCGGGAGGAAGGGTGAGCAGTTCTTC | CASSLDDSSGRKGEQFF | TRBJ2-1 | TRBV5-1 | few | TRBD2
TGTGCCAGCAGCCAAGAAATGACCGGGACTCACTCAGGGAATACGCAGTATTTT | CASSQEMTGTHSGNTQYF | TRBJ2-3 | TRBV4-2 | NA | NA
TGTGCCAGCAGTTTGTTTAGCGGCCGGCTTGTCTACGAGCAGTACTTC | CASSLFSGRLVYEQYF | TRBJ2-7 | TRBV27 | few | NA
TGTGCCATCAGTGAAGGGGAAGAGACCCAGTACTTC | CAISEGEETQYF | TRBJ2-5 | TRBV10-3 | NA | NA
TGTGCCAGCAGCTTAGCTCTAGCGGGGGCTGGAGATACGCAGTATTTT | CASSLALAGAGDTQYF | TRBJ2-3 | TRBV7-6 | NA | TRBD2
TGTGCCAGCAGTGAAGGCGACACCGGGGAGCTGTTTTTT | CASSEGDTGELFF | TRBJ2-2 | TRBV25-1 | NA | NA
TGTGCCAGCAGTTACTCGACGAACAGGGCCTATGGCTACACCTTC | CASSYSTNRAYGYTF | TRBJ1-2 | TRBV6-5 | NA | NA
TGTGCCTGGAGTCTCGGAGTGCTGTTTTTT | CAWSLGVLFF | TRBJ2-2 | TRBV30 | NA | NA
TGCAGTGCTAGAGGACACCTTAGGGGATCCTACAATGAGCAGTTCTTC | CSARGHLRGSYNEQFF | TRBJ2-1 | TRBV20-1 | NA | NA
TGTGCCAGCAGCAAGGGACAGGGCAAAGAGACCCAGTACTTC | CASSKGQGKETQYF | TRBJ2-5 | TRBV21-1 | NA | NA
TGTGCCAGCAGCCCCATACGACAGGGCTATGAGCAGTTCTTC | CASSPIRQGYEQFF | TRBJ2-1 | TRBV14 | NA | TRBD1
TGCGCCAGCAGCCAAGATAATGTAGGGGCGGACTACGAGCAGTACTTC | CASSQDNVGADYEQYF | TRBJ2-7 | TRBV4-3 | few | NA
TGTGCCAGCTCACCAGTTGCCTTCCAGGGGCGGGGGGACACTGAAGCTTTCTTT | CASSPVAFQGRGDTEAFF | TRBJ1-1 | TRBV18 | NA | NA
TGCAGCGTATACGACAGTGCCCCCTACGAGCAGTACTTC | CSVYDSAPYEQYF | TRBJ2-7 | TRBV29-1 | NA | NA
TGTGCCAGCAGCCAAGAACCGCCAAGCGAGCAGTTCTTC | CASSQEPPSEQFF | TRBJ2-1 | TRBV4-2 | NA | NA
TGCAGTGCTAGAGGACTGGAGCCTGAAGCTTTCTTT | CSARGLEPEAFF | TRBJ1-1 | TRBV20-1 | NA | NA
TGTGCCACCCAAACCCTTTCAGCGGGGGGCACCTACAATGAGCAGTTCTTC | CATQTLSAGGTYNEQFF | TRBJ2-1 | TRBV27 | NA | TRBD2
TGTGCCAGCAGCCAAGAAAGGGGCAGCCCCTACGAGCAGTACTTC | CASSQERGSPYEQYF | TRBJ2-7 | TRBV4-2 | NA | NA
TGTGCCAGCAGTTACTCGCTAAGCACTGAAGCTTTCTTT | CASSYSLSTEAFF | TRBJ1-1 | TRBV6-5 | NA | NA
TGTGCCAGCACCCGAGCTGGGGTACCTATTAACTATGGCTACACCTTC | CASTRAGVPINYGYTF | TRBJ1-2 | TRBV7-9 | NA | NA
TGTGCCAGCAGTTACTCATTCCCCAACAATGAGCAGTTCTTC | CASSYSFPNNEQFF | TRBJ2-1 | TRBV6-2/TRBV6-3 | NA | NA
TGTGCCAGCAGAGATAGCTCCTATAATTCACCCCTCCACTTT | CASRDSSYNSPLHF | TRBJ1-6 | TRBV6-5 | NA | NA
TGCAGCGTTGGGTCGGTGGGAGGCCACAATGAGCAGTTCTTC | CSVGSVGGHNEQFF | TRBJ2-1 | TRBV29-1 | NA | NA
TGTGCCAGCAGTGAAAGCGGGACCGGGTATGAGCAGTTCTTC | CASSESGTGYEQFF | TRBJ2-1 | TRBV6-1 | NA | TRBD2
TGTGCCAGCAGTTTGAGGGAGAGCCGCACAGATACGCAGTATTTT | CASSLRESRTDTQYF | TRBJ2-3 | TRBV12-3/TRBV12-4 | NA | NA
TGCGCCAGCAGCCAAGACCTCCCCGGGACTACCATTGAAAAACTGTTTTTT | CASSQDLPGTTIEKLFF | TRBJ1-4 | TRBV4-3 | once | NA
TGTGCCAGCAGCCAAGAACCCCTCAACAATGAGCAGTTCTTC | CASSQEPLNNEQFF | TRBJ2-1 | TRBV3-1 | few | NA
TGTGCCAGCAGCTCGATTTCCGGGACGGCGACCTACGAGCAGTACTTC | CASSSISGTATYEQYF | TRBJ2-7 | TRBV7-9 | few | NA
TGCGCCAGCAGCTTGGAAGGTAGCGGGAACTACAATGAGCAGTTCTTC | CASSLEGSGNYNEQFF | TRBJ2-1 | TRBV5-1 | NA | TRBD2
TGTGCCAGCAGTTTGACCGCCACAGATACGCAGTATTTT | CASSLTATDTQYF | TRBJ2-3 | TRBV28 | few | NA
TGTGCCACCAGCAGAGATCACGGAGATACGCAGTATTTT | CATSRDHGDTQYF | TRBJ2-3 | TRBV15 | NA | NA
TGTGCCAGCAGCCACGTCAAAGCGGGGGCCCCACACAATGAGCAGTTCTTC | CASSHVKAGAPHNEQFF | TRBJ2-1 | TRBV3-1 | NA | TRBD2
TGTGCCAGCAGTTACCTAGGAATAATAGGAGAGACCCAGTACTTC | CASSYLGIIGETQYF | TRBJ2-5 | TRBV6-2/TRBV6-3 | NA | NA
TGTGCCAGCAGCCAAGGGAGCGGGGCCACAGATACGCAGTATTTT | CASSQGSGATDTQYF | TRBJ2-3 | TRBV3-1 | NA | TRBD2
TGCGCCAGCAGTGAGTTCGGGCTAGGAGCCTACGAGCAGTTCTTC | CASSEFGLGAYEQFF | TRBJ2-1 | TRBV10-2 | NA | NA
TGCAGCGTTGAAGATGAACAAGACTATGGCTACACCTTC | CSVEDEQDYGYTF | TRBJ1-2 | TRBV29-1 | NA | NA
TGTGCCACAAGGGATGTTAACTATGGCTACACCTTC | CATRDVNYGYTF | TRBJ1-2 | TRBV10-3 | once | NA
TGTGCCATCAGTGAGTCGATGGCTAGCGGGGACCCAGCCGTCGTGCAGTTCTTC | CAISESMASGDPAVVQFF | TRBJ2-1 | TRBV10-3 | few | TRBD2